Listed below are T cell receptor beta chains from one sample, sequenced in a study of post-analysis software for immune sequencing data. One entry per CDR3 protein, called by TCRdb with MiXCR from the PCR reads. The table has roughly 600,000 distinct CDR3 sequences, roughly 45% seen once. The material sequenced was blood. Every receptor here comes from a girl between 10 and 17 years old with multiple sclerosis. Both conserved end residues are part of each CDR3. D genes are given only for firm matches. Clone size appears in some rows only: once, few, many, or a class for an expanded clone.

J,D,V,length,size,DNA,CDR3
TRBJ2-7,TRBD2,TRBV12-3/TRBV12-4,14,-,TGTGCCAGCAGTCAAAGCGGGGGGAACTACGAGCAGTACTTC,CASSQSGGNYEQYF
TRBJ1-2,-,TRBV9,15,-,TGTGCCAGCAGCGCCCTGGGACATTCTAACTATGGCTACACCTTC,CASSALGHSNYGYTF
TRBJ2-2,TRBD2,TRBV28,15,-,TGTGCCAGCAGACCTAGCGGGAGAGGCGCCGGGGAGCTGTTTTTT,CASRPSGRGAGELFF
TRBJ2-1,TRBD1,TRBV12-3/TRBV12-4,15,-,TGTGCCAGCAGTTTCGGACAGGGATCTTACAATGAGCAGTTCTTC,CASSFGQGSYNEQFF
TRBJ2-5,TRBD1,TRBV29-1,13,few,TGCAGCGCGGGACAGGGGTTGGCGGGGGAGCAGTACTTC,CSAGQGLAGEQYF
TRBJ2-1,TRBD2,TRBV6-5,19,-,TGTGCCAGCAGTTACTCCGGAGGACTAGCGGGAGAAGGGGGCGATGAGCAGTTCTTC,CASSYSGGLAGEGGDEQFF
TRBJ2-1,TRBD2,TRBV6-5,18,once,TGTGCCAGCAGTTACGAGGGACTAGCGGAAAGCTCCTACAATGAGCAGTTCTTC,CASSYEGLAESSYNEQFF
TRBJ1-1,TRBD1,TRBV29-1,13,once,TGCAGCGTTGGAAACAGGGGTGGTACTGAAGCTTTCTTT,CSVGNRGGTEAFF
TRBJ1-4,-,TRBV5-4,13,-,TGTGCCAGCAGTCCTCGCTTGGGCGGAAAACTGTTTTTT,CASSPRLGGKLFF
TRBJ2-5,TRBD2,TRBV5-1,16,-,TGCGCCAGCAGCTCCGGGACTAGCTACGGGGGGGAGACCCAGTACTTC,CASSSGTSYGGETQYF
TRBJ2-3,-,TRBV7-6,16,few,TGTGCCAGCAGCTTAGAGGGTGGCCTCAGCACAGATACGCAGTATTTT,CASSLEGGLSTDTQYF
TRBJ1-4,-,TRBV4-1,16,-,TGCGCCAGCAGCCAAGATGAGGGGCAGGGGAGTGAAAAACTGTTTTTT,CASSQDEGQGSEKLFF
TRBJ1-5,TRBD1,TRBV10-3,14,-,TGTGCCGCCCAACAGGGGGCAGGTGGACAGCCCCAGCATTTT,CAAQQGAGGQPQHF
TRBJ1-1,TRBD1,TRBV7-9,13,-,TGTGCCAGCAGCATTGAGGGCAGGGGGCAAGCTTTCTTT,CASSIEGRGQAFF
TRBJ2-1,-,TRBV6-6,13,-,TGTGCCAGCAGTCCACTAGGGGGCAATGAGCAGTTCTTC,CASSPLGGNEQFF
TRBJ2-3,-,TRBV6-6,15,-,TGTGCCAGCAGTCACGCGACAGCTAGCACAGATACGCAGTATTTT,CASSHATASTDTQYF
TRBJ2-7,-,TRBV13,15,-,TGTGCCAGCAGCTTAGGGGGGGACTTTGGGGACGAGCAGTACTTC,CASSLGGDFGDEQYF
TRBJ2-3,-,TRBV20-1,16,-,TGCAGTGCTAGTGGCATATGGGGGCGAAGCACAGATACGCAGTATTTT,CSASGIWGRSTDTQYF
TRBJ2-5,-,TRBV7-9,13,-,TGTGCCAGCAGCTTCCCAGGGGCGAGGGAGCAGTACTTC,CASSFPGAREQYF
TRBJ2-5,TRBD1,TRBV10-3,16,-,TGTGCCATCAGTGACCGGACAGGGGGCGCGGTAGAGACCCAGTACTTC,CAISDRTGGAVETQYF
TRBJ2-1,TRBD2,TRBV5-1,16,few,TGCGCCAGCAGCTTGGGATGGACTAGCGGCGTCAATGAGCAGTTCTTC,CASSLGWTSGVNEQFF
TRBJ2-7,-,TRBV20-1,13,few,TGCAGTGCTAGCGGGGACTGGTCCTACGAGCAGTACTTC,CSASGDWSYEQYF
TRBJ2-1,-,TRBV12-3/TRBV12-4,13,-,TGTGCCAGCAGTTGGGTAGCAGGAGATGAGCAGTTCTTC,CASSWVAGDEQFF
TRBJ1-1,TRBD1,TRBV20-1,15,few,TGCAGTGCTAGGGCCCAGGGGGGCATGAACACTGAAGCTTTCTTT,CSARAQGGMNTEAFF
TRBJ1-4,-,TRBV12-3/TRBV12-4,13,many,TGTGCCAGCGGACAGCGGAATAATGAAAAACTGTTTTTT,CASGQRNNEKLFF
TRBJ2-7,-,TRBV5-4,14,few,TGTGCCAGCAGCTTGGGCGGGTCCTACTACGAGCAGTACTTC,CASSLGGSYYEQYF
TRBJ1-1,-,TRBV7-2,15,few,TGTGCCAGCAGCTTAGCGGCAGGAGGGAACACTGAAGCTTTCTTT,CASSLAAGGNTEAFF
TRBJ2-7,TRBD1,TRBV18,14,-,TGTGCCAGCTCATCGGACAGGGAGTCCTACGAGCAGTACTTC,CASSSDRESYEQYF
TRBJ1-1,-,TRBV6-5,14,-,TGTGCCAGCAGTTATGCAGGGGCTGGGACTGAAGCTTTCTTT,CASSYAGAGTEAFF
TRBJ2-5,-,TRBV11-2,13,-,TGTGCCAGCAGCCCAGGTTTTCGGGAGACCCAGTACTTC,CASSPGFRETQYF
TRBJ2-7,TRBD1,TRBV12-3/TRBV12-4,16,few,TGTGCCAGCAGTTTTTCTAGGGGGCCGAGCTCCTACGAGCAGTACTTC,CASSFSRGPSSYEQYF
TRBJ2-3,-,TRBV20-1,12,-,TGCAGTGCCCGGCGCCGCACAGATACGCAGTATTTT,CSARRRTDTQYF
TRBJ2-7,-,TRBV3-1,12,few,TGTGCCAGCAGTGAAGGACGGGTCGAGCAGTACTTC,CASSEGRVEQYF
TRBJ2-3,TRBD1,TRBV12-3/TRBV12-4,14,-,TGTGCCAGCAGTTTATGGCAGGGGGCAGATACGCAGTATTTT,CASSLWQGADTQYF
TRBJ2-1,TRBD2,TRBV20-1,15,few,TGCAGTGCTAGTTTGGGAAAGCGGGGCTACAATGAGCAGTTCTTC,CSASLGKRGYNEQFF
TRBJ2-3,TRBD2,TRBV2,17,few,TGTGCCAGCAGCCGGCCTAGCGGGGGGACTAGCACAGATACGCAGTATTTT,CASSRPSGGTSTDTQYF
TRBJ2-7,TRBD1,TRBV7-8,14,once,TGTGCCAGCGGCTGGGGACAGGGGGGAGGCGAGCAGTACTTC,CASGWGQGGGEQYF
TRBJ2-3,-,TRBV29-1,12,-,TGCAGCGTGGCAGTCTTAGGAGATACGCAGTATTTT,CSVAVLGDTQYF
TRBJ2-1,TRBD1,TRBV7-3,16,-,TGTGCCAGCAGCTCCCCGGGACAGGGGATTTCCGATGAGCAGTTCTTC,CASSSPGQGISDEQFF
TRBJ2-3,-,TRBV7-8,17,-,TGTGCCAGCAGCTACCTACAGGGAACCCCCGGCCCAGATACGCAGTATTTT,CASSYLQGTPGPDTQYF
TRBJ2-3,-,TRBV29-1,14,-,TGCAGCGTCCAACCAATCCTAGCGCATGATACGCAGTATTTT,CSVQPILAHDTQYF
TRBJ2-7,-,TRBV11-2,14,-,TGTGCCAGCAGCTTAGATCTCGGGTTTCGCGAGCAGTACTTC,CASSLDLGFREQYF
TRBJ2-6,-,TRBV5-1,15,-,TGCGCCAGCAGCTTGAGGGGTGGAGGGGCCAACGTCCTGACTTTC,CASSLRGGGANVLTF
TRBJ2-4,TRBD2,TRBV5-5,16,-,TGTGCCAGCAGCTGGGCGGGAGGGGAAGCCAAAAACATTCAGTACTTC,CASSWAGGEAKNIQYF
TRBJ1-5,-,TRBV6-1,13,few,TGTGCCAGCATCCTGACATTTAATCAGCCCCAGCATTTT,CASILTFNQPQHF
TRBJ1-1,-,TRBV12-3/TRBV12-4,14,-,TGTGCCAGCAGTCCGAGGGCCCGGGGGCCTGAAGCTTTCTTT,CASSPRARGPEAFF
TRBJ2-7,TRBD2,TRBV4-1,16,-,TGCGCCAGCAGCCATGCTCTAGCGGGGAGTGCCTACGAGCAGTACTTC,CASSHALAGSAYEQYF
TRBJ2-7,-,TRBV11-2,16,-,TGTGCCAGCAGCTTAGGTGTATCGGGTCCTCTCTACGAGCAGTACTTC,CASSLGVSGPLYEQYF
TRBJ2-7,-,TRBV27,15,-,TGTGCCAGCAGTTCCTCGGGCCGGAGCTCCTACGAGCAGTACTTC,CASSSSGRSSYEQYF